Listed below are T cell receptor beta chains from one sample, sequenced in a study of blood T cell repertoires in COVID-19. Sequencing used immunoSEQ multiplex PCR; TCRdb keeps in-frame clones, though not all of them. The sample holds about 87,000 clones, roughly 89% seen once. The specimen sequenced was peripheral blood. The receptors were gathered from a woman of 80 years or more with active COVID-19. CDR3s include the opening cysteine and the closing phenylalanine or tryptophan. D genes are given only for firm matches. Rows give clone size only sometimes, using once, few, many, or a class for an expanded clone.

d_call,v_call,j_call,clone_size,cdr3_aa,cdr3_nt
TRBD1,TRBV29-1,TRBJ2-1,NA,CSVGTVYNEQFF,TGCAGCGTGGGGACAGTTTACAATGAGCAGTTCTTC
TRBD2,TRBV24-1,TRBJ2-2,NA,CATSDLLAGAHTGELFF,TGTGCCACCAGTGATTTGCTGGCGGGAGCGCACACCGGGGAGCTGTTTTTT
NA,TRBV5-1,TRBJ1-1,NA,CASSPDRINTEAFF,TGCGCCAGCAGCCCCGACAGGATAAACACTGAAGCTTTCTTT
NA,TRBV10-3,TRBJ1-4,NA,CAISESEGTNEKLFF,TGTGCCATCAGTGAGTCGGAGGGGACTAATGAAAAACTGTTTTTT
NA,TRBV28,TRBJ1-3,NA,CASSFRGSGNTIYF,TGTGCCAGCAGTTTCAGGGGATCTGGAAACACCATATATTTT
TRBD1,TRBV5-6,TRBJ2-1,NA,CASSIDRGEIYNEQFF,TGTGCCAGCAGCATTGACAGGGGGGAAATCTACAATGAGCAGTTCTTC
NA,TRBV7-9,TRBJ1-5,few,CASSSGSNSNQPQHF,TGTGCCAGCAGCTCAGGCAGCAATAGCAATCAGCCCCAGCATTTT
NA,TRBV6-2/TRBV6-3,TRBJ2-3,NA,CASSASLSTDTQYF,TGTGCCAGCAGCGCTAGCCTCAGCACAGATACGCAGTATTTT
NA,TRBV19,TRBJ2-7,NA,CASSATRGSEQYF,TGTGCCAGTAGTGCAACCAGGGGAAGCGAGCAGTACTTC
NA,TRBV9,TRBJ2-7,once,CASSVNSYEQYF,TGTGCCAGCAGCGTTAACTCCTACGAGCAGTACTTC
TRBD1,TRBV7-9,TRBJ1-4,few,CASSLGQGALSNEKLFF,TGTGCCAGCAGCCTGGGACAGGGGGCTCTTAGTAATGAAAAACTGTTTTTT
NA,TRBV3-1/TRBV3-2,TRBJ2-2,once,CASSQDLNQGGELFF,TGTGCCAGCAGCCAAGATTTAAATCAGGGCGGGGAGCTGTTTTTT
NA,TRBV3-1/TRBV3-2,TRBJ2-7,once,CASSHTGGSYEQYF,TGTGCCAGCAGCCATACCGGGGGCTCCTACGAGCAGTACTTC
NA,TRBV5-4,TRBJ2-3,NA,CASRISGGSTDTQYF,TGTGCCAGCAGGATTAGCGGAGGGAGCACAGATACGCAGTATTTT
NA,TRBV9,TRBJ2-3,NA,CASSVAGGPGGSQYF,TGTGCCAGCAGCGTAGCTGGCGGACCCGGGGGATCGCAGTATTTT
NA,TRBV7-9,TRBJ1-2,once,CASSTGPYGYTF,TGTGCCAGCAGCACAGGTCCCTATGGCTACACCTTC
TRBD1,TRBV6-5,TRBJ2-2,NA,CASSTGGGTGELFF,TGTGCCAGCAGTACAGGGGGCGGCACCGGGGAGCTGTTTTTT
NA,TRBV5-8,TRBJ2-7,NA,CASSLEPGAYEQYF,TGTGCCAGCAGCTTGGAGCCAGGCGCCTACGAGCAGTACTTC
NA,TRBV5-6,TRBJ1-5,medium-sized,CASSKGRNQPQHF,TGTGCCAGCAGTAAGGGGCGGAATCAGCCCCAGCATTTT
TRBD2,TRBV6-1,TRBJ2-1,once,CASSPAGGNNEQFF,TGTGCCAGCAGCCCGGCGGGAGGGAACAATGAGCAGTTCTTC
TRBD2,TRBV5-6,TRBJ2-5,NA,CASSPPLAGVETQYF,TGTGCCAGCAGCCCCCCACTAGCGGGAGTGGAGACCCAGTACTTC
NA,TRBV7-2,TRBJ2-3,NA,CASSLGSGELDTQYF,TGTGCCAGCAGCTTAGGCTCGGGAGAGTTAGATACGCAGTATTTT
TRBD1,TRBV12-3/TRBV12-4,TRBJ2-2,NA,CASSAPGTGLFF,TGTGCCAGCAGTGCCCCCGGGACAGGGCTGTTTTTT
TRBD1,TRBV19,TRBJ2-1,once,CASSTGTGTQFF,TGTGCCAGTAGCACCGGGACAGGGACTCAGTTCTTC
TRBD2,TRBV19,TRBJ2-3,NA,CASSITGAGGDTQYF,TGTGCCAGTAGTATTACGGGAGCGGGGGGGGATACGCAGTATTTT
TRBD2,TRBV29-1,TRBJ2-1,NA,CSVVLAGGISHEQFF,TGCAGCGTTGTACTAGCGGGAGGGATTTCACATGAGCAGTTCTTC
TRBD2,TRBV7-9,TRBJ2-1,once,CASSPTSGRAFYEQFF,TGTGCCAGCAGCCCAACTAGCGGGAGGGCCTTCTATGAGCAGTTCTTC
NA,TRBV30,TRBJ2-7,NA,CAWTGTTAGEQYF,TGTGCCTGGACCGGGACAACTGCCGGCGAGCAGTACTTC
TRBD2,TRBV28,TRBJ2-1,NA,CASSLIRSGIEQFF,TGTGCCAGCAGTTTAATTCGTAGCGGGATTGAGCAGTTCTTC
NA,TRBV30,TRBJ2-7,NA,CAWSPGHSYEQYF,TGTGCCTGGAGTCCTGGACACTCCTACGAGCAGTACTTC
TRBD2,TRBV6-2/TRBV6-3,TRBJ2-7,NA,CASSRSGSPHEQYF,TGTGCCAGCAGTCGAAGCGGGAGTCCCCACGAGCAGTACTTC
NA,TRBV7-3,TRBJ2-3,NA,CASSPQMTDTQYF,TGTGCCAGCAGCCCCCAGATGACAGATACGCAGTATTTT
NA,TRBV18,TRBJ2-6,once,CASSAYRGSSGANVLTF,TGTGCCAGCTCAGCCTACCGGGGAAGCTCTGGGGCCAACGTCCTGACTTTC
TRBD1,TRBV19,TRBJ2-7,NA,CASRDRGDEQYF,TGTGCCAGTCGGGACAGGGGGGATGAGCAGTACTTC
NA,TRBV19,TRBJ2-3,NA,CASSPGGPNWLDTQYF,TGTGCCTCCTCCCCGGGGGGCCCTAACTGGTTGGATACGCAGTATTTT
TRBD1,TRBV5-1,TRBJ1-2,NA,CASSPDRADGYTF,TGCGCCAGCAGCCCGGACAGGGCTGATGGCTACACCTTC
TRBD2,TRBV11-2,TRBJ2-1,once,CASSFYVAGIGSYNEQFF,TGTGCCAGCAGCTTTTATGTAGCGGGAATAGGCTCCTACAATGAGCAGTTCTTC
NA,TRBV6-5,TRBJ1-6,NA,CASTPYLAGNSPLHF,TGTGCCAGCACCCCTTATCTTGCGGGTAATTCACCCCTCCACTTT
NA,TRBV7-2,TRBJ2-7,NA,CASSLVGGPLGGSF,TGTGCCAGCAGCTTAGTGGGCGGACCCCTTGGGGGGTCCTTC
NA,TRBV4-3,TRBJ2-7,NA,CASSQGGHGGYEQYF,TGCGCCAGCAGCCAAGGGGGACACGGCGGGTACGAGCAGTACTTC
NA,TRBV25-1,TRBJ1-2,once,CASSEHGRANYGYTF,TGTGCCAGCAGTGAACACGGCAGGGCTAACTATGGCTACACCTTC
NA,TRBV10-3,TRBJ1-5,NA,CAISESLMGRDFNQPQHF,TGTGCCATCAGTGAGTCGTTAATGGGCAGGGATTTTAATCAGCCCCAGCATTTT
TRBD1,TRBV5-4,TRBJ2-7,NA,CASSSSIRQGEFYEQYF,TGTGCCAGCAGCTCCTCGATCCGACAGGGTGAATTCTACGAGCAGTACTTC
NA,TRBV9,TRBJ2-3,NA,CASSVASDDTQYF,TGTGCCAGCAGCGTAGCGAGCGACGATACGCAGTATTTT
TRBD1,TRBV18,TRBJ2-3,NA,CASSPPAGQGTSTDTQYF,TGTGCCAGCTCACCACCGGCAGGACAGGGGACCAGCACAGATACGCAGTATTTT
NA,TRBV7-2,TRBJ2-1,NA,CASSFYGNYNEQFF,TGTGCCAGCAGCTTTTACGGGAATTACAATGAGCAGTTCTTC
NA,TRBV7-9,TRBJ2-2,NA,CASSLGQNTGELFF,TGTGCCAGCAGCCTCGGACAGAACACCGGGGAGCTGTTTTTT
TRBD2,TRBV27,TRBJ2-7,NA,CASSRTGGRGYEQYF,TGTGCCAGCAGTCGCACGGGGGGGAGGGGCTACGAGCAGTACTTC
TRBD2,TRBV24-1,TRBJ2-2,NA,CATSGASGTFARELFF,TGTGCCACCAGTGGGGCTAGCGGGACCTTTGCCCGGGAGCTGTTTTTT
TRBD1,TRBV5-8,TRBJ2-4,NA,CASSFAGGRDIQYF,TGTGCCAGCAGCTTTGCAGGGGGCCGTGACATTCAGTACTTC
NA,TRBV28,TRBJ1-2,NA,CASSPPEGNGYTF,TGTGCCAGCAGTCCCCCAGAGGGAAATGGCTACACCTTC
NA,TRBV5-1,TRBJ2-3,NA,CASSLGSRERGDTQYF,TGCGCCAGCAGCTTGGGCTCTCGCGAAAGGGGAGATACGCAGTATTTT
NA,TRBV6-2/TRBV6-3,TRBJ2-1,NA,CASSYGYRWYNEQFF,TGTGCCAGCAGTTACGGCTACAGATGGTACAATGAGCAGTTCTTC
TRBD1,TRBV7-9,TRBJ2-5,NA,CASSRDSEETQYF,TGTGCCAGCAGCCGGGACAGCGAAGAGACCCAGTACTTC
TRBD2,TRBV11-3,TRBJ2-5,once,CASSLGTSAKETQYF,TGTGCCAGCAGCCTTGGGACTAGCGCCAAAGAGACCCAGTACTTC
TRBD2,TRBV7-2,TRBJ2-5,NA,CASSPIGTSGSETQYF,TGTGCCAGCAGCCCTATCGGGACTAGCGGGAGTGAGACCCAGTACTTC
TRBD1,TRBV5-4,TRBJ2-7,NA,CASSKRDRAYEQYF,TGTGCCAGCAGCAAGAGGGACAGGGCCTACGAGCAGTACTTC